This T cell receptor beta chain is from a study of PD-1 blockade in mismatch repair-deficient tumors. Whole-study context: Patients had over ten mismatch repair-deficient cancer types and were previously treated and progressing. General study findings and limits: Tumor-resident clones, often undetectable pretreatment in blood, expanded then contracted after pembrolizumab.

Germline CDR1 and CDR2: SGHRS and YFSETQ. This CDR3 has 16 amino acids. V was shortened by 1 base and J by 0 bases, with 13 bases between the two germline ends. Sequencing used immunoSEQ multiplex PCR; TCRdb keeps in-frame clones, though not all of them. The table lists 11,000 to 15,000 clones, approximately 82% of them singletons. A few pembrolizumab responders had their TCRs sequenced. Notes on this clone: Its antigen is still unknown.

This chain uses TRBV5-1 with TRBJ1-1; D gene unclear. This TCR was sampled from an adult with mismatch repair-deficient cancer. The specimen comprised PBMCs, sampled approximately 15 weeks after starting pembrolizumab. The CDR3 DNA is TGCGCCAGCAGCTTGTCCGGGATGGGAATGAACACTGAAGCTTTCTTT. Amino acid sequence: CASSLSGMGMNTEAFF.